The clone carrying this TCR beta chain has only a few counts. This sample stems from a study of T-cell reconstitution after alpha-beta-depleted transplantation in children. Unique molecular identifiers were used to barcode this TCRbeta library. TCRdb analysed the PCR reads with MiXCR anew, one entry per CDR3 protein. The repertoire consists of fewer than 550,000 distinct CDR3 sequences, with roughly 10% occurring once and the leading ten covering roughly 5.1%. Germline V lookup: CDR1 MNHNY, CDR2 SVGAGI (reference sequence). Trimming removed 6 bases from V and 6 bases from J, with 8 bases in between. The CDR3 sequence is 12 residues long.

The V gene is TRBV6-6, the J gene TRBJ2-2; D gene unclear. This specimen consisted of PBMCs from the stem cell graft donor, obtained from the stem cell graft. This receptor was identified in a human donor who donated a stem cell graft to a child with acute myeloid leukemia. CDR3 in amino acids: CASRPFSGELFF. In DNA, the CDR3 is TGTGCCAGCAGGCCTTTCTCCGGGGAGCTGTTTTTT.